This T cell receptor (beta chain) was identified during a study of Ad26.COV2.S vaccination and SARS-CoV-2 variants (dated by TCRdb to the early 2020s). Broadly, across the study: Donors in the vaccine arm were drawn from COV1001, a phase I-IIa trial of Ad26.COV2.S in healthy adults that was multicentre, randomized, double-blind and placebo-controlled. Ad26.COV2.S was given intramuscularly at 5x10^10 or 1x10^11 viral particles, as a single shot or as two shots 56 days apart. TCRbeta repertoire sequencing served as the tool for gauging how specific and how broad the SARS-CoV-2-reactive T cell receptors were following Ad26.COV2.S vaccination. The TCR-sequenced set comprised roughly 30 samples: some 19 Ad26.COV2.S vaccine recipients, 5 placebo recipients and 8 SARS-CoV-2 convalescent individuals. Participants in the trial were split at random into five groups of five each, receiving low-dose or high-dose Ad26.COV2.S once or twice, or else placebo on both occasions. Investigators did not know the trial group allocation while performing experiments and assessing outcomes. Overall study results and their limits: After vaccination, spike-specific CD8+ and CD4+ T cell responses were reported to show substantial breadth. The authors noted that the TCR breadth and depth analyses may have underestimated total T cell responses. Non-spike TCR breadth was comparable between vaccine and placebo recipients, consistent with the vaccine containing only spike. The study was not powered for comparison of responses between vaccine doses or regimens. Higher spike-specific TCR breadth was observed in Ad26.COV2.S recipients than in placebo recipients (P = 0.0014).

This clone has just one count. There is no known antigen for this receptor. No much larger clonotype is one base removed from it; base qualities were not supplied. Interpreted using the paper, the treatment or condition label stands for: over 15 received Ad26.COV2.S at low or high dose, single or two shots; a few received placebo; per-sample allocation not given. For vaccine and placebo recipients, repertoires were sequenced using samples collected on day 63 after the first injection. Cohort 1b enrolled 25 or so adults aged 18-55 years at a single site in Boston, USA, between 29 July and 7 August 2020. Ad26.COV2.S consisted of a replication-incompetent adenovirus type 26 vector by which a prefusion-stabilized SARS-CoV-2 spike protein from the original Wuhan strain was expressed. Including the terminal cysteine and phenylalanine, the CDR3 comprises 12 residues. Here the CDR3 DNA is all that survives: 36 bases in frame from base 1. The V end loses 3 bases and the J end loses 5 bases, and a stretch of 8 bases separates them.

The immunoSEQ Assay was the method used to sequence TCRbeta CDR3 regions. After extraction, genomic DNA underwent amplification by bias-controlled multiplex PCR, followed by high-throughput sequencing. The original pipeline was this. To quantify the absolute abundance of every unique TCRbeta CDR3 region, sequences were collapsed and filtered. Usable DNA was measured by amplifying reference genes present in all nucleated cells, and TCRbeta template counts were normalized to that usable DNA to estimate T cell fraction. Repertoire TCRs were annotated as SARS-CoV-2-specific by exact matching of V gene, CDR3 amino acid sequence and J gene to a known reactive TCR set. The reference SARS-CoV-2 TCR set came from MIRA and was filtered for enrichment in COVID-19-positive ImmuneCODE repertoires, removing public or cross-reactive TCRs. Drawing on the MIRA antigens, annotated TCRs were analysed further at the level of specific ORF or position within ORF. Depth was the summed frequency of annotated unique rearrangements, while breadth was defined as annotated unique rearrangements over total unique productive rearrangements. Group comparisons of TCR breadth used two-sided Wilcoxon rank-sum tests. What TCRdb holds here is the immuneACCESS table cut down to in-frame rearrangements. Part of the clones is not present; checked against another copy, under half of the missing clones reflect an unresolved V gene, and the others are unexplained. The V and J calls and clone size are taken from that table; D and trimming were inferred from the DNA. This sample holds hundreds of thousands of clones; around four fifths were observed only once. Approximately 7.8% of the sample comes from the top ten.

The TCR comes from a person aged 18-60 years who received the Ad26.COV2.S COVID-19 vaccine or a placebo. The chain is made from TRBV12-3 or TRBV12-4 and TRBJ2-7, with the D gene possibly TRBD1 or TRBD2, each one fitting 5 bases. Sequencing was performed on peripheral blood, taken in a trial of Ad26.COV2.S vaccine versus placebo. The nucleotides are TGTGCCAGCAGTTTTGGGACCGACGAGCAGTACTTC. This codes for CASSFGTDEQYF.